The 6 T cell receptor beta chains below come from one sample, sequenced in a study of T-cell reconstitution after alpha-beta-depleted transplantation in children. TCRbeta library construction was performed incorporating unique molecular identifiers. TCRdb reprocessed the PCR reads with MiXCR, giving one entry per CDR3 protein. The repertoire includes 19,000 or so distinct CDR3 sequences, about an eighth of them detected once, and around 35% sits in the top ten. Sequencing was performed on PBMCs, mostly from graft donor cells, taken 60 days after TCRalphabeta/CD19-depleted stem cell transplant. The receptors stem from a female patient between 2 and 15 years old who had a stem cell transplant for congenital amegakaryocytic thrombocytopenia, so the T cells may come from the graft donor.

Ten or more counts support this clonotype. This chain connects TRBV20-1 to TRBJ2-7; a possible D gene is TRBD2 (6 bases). The CDR3 extends over 14 amino acids. Per the germline V gene, CDR1 is DFQATT and CDR2 is SNEGSKA (reference sequence). Trimming pared 6 bases from V and 2 bases from J, leaving 17 bases between. For the CDR3, the DNA is TGCAGTGCCAACTTCGGGAGTTCCGCCTACGAGCAGTACTTC. This gives the protein CSANFGSSAYEQYF.

This clonotype was picked up many times. The chain joins TRBV7-8 to TRBJ2-3; TRBD2 matches at 7 bases. This CDR3 spans 16 amino acids. Looked up from germline, CDR1 is SGHVS and CDR2 is FQNEAQ. J lost 0 bases, V lost 0 bases, and 3 bases had no gene match. The CDR3 sequence: CASSLASSGSTDTQYF. The DNA for the CDR3 is TGTGCCAGCAGCTTAGCATCTAGCGGAAGCACAGATACGCAGTATTTT.

At least ten counts were recorded for this clonotype. CDR3 sequence: CSAEPPDSYEQYF. The CDR3 bases are TGCAGTGCCGAACCGCCGGACTCCTACGAGCAGTACTTC. The V call is TRBV20-1, the J call TRBJ2-7; the D is unclear. The germline V gene has CDR1 DFQATT and CDR2 SNEGSKA (reference sequence). This CDR3 contains 13 residues. V gave up 6 bases and J gave up 0 bases, with 12 bases separating them.

This clonotype was recorded at least ten times. V usage is TRBV10-3 and J usage is TRBJ2-2; possible D gene TRBD2, 6 bases. The V end lost 6 bases, the J end lost 2 bases, and 10 bases lay between the germline ends. Germline V CDR1 and CDR2: ENHRY, SYGVKD. This CDR3 comprises 14 residues. The CDR3 region has the DNA TGTGCCATCAGCCGGGACTTCAACACCGGGGAGCTGTTTTTT. Translated: CAISRDFNTGELFF.

This clonotype has ten or more counts. CDR3 DNA: TGCGCCATAAGGGAAGCTGGGGCCAACGTCCTGACTTTC. Translating gives CAIREAGANVLTF. The chain combines TRBV10-2 with TRBJ2-6, with D unclear. Deletions cut 10 bases from V and 2 bases from J, with 9 bases between. Germline CDR1 reads WSHSY; CDR2 reads SAAADI. The CDR3 totals 13 residues.

This clonotype was picked up many times. The chain links TRBV5-1 to TRBJ2-5; D gene uncertain. Trimming stripped 4 bases from V and 5 bases from J, with 27 bases between. The CDR3 has 18 amino acids. Germline CDR1 and CDR2: SGHRS and YFSETQ. The DNA of the CDR3 is TGCGCCAGCAGCCCCGGCCGCCTCTCAAACATTCTGGGGGAGACCCAGTACTTC. It specifies CASSPGRLSNILGETQYF.